These T cell receptor beta chains were read from a single sample in a study of cytomegalovirus exposure and HLA in healthy donors. Some clones are missing from TCRdb's copy, which holds only in-frame ones; the method was immunoSEQ multiplex PCR. There are approximately 140,000 clones in the sample; over 60% occur only once, and about 3% lies in the top ten. Sequenced: PBMCs. Every receptor here comes from a man aged 35 to 55 in good health and CMV-seropositive. The CDR3 runs from the conserved cysteine through the conserved F or W. D genes are given only for firm matches. Not all rows give a size; the values are once, few, many and, for expanded clones, a class.

CDR3 DNA: TGTGCCAGCAGTGCCCCGGGACTTGCTTTGGATGAGCAGTTCTTC
CDR3 protein: CASSAPGLALDEQFF
clone size: NA
J gene: TRBJ2-1
D gene: NA
V gene: TRBV6-6

CDR3 DNA: TGTTCCAGCAGGGGGCTCTCTAATGAGCAGTTCTTC
CDR3 protein: CSSRGLSNEQFF
clone size: once
J gene: TRBJ2-1
D gene: TRBD1
V gene: TRBV7-3

CDR3 DNA: TGTGCCAGCAGTGCCGATGGAGGGACGGTCACCTTC
CDR3 protein: CASSADGGTVTF
clone size: NA
J gene: TRBJ1-2
D gene: NA
V gene: TRBV27

CDR3 DNA: TGTGCCTGGAGGCGGACAGGGGAAACTGAAGCTTTCTTT
CDR3 protein: CAWRRTGETEAFF
clone size: NA
J gene: TRBJ1-1
D gene: TRBD1
V gene: TRBV30

CDR3 DNA: TGCGCCAGCAGCTTAGAAGGGTCGGGAACTGAAGCTTTCTTT
CDR3 protein: CASSLEGSGTEAFF
clone size: NA
J gene: TRBJ1-1
D gene: NA
V gene: TRBV5-1

CDR3 DNA: TGTGCCAGCAGCGTGGGGGGAGAGCAGTTCTTC
CDR3 protein: CASSVGGEQFF
clone size: NA
J gene: TRBJ2-1
D gene: NA
V gene: TRBV7-9

CDR3 DNA: TGTGCCCCTAAGGATAGGGGTTATCAGCCCCAGCATTTT
CDR3 protein: CAPKDRGYQPQHF
clone size: NA
J gene: TRBJ1-5
D gene: NA
V gene: TRBV12-1

CDR3 DNA: TGTGCCAGCAGTCTCGGGAGAGGGCAGTTCTTC
CDR3 protein: CASSLGRGQFF
clone size: NA
J gene: TRBJ2-1
D gene: NA
V gene: TRBV27

CDR3 DNA: TGTGCCAGCAGTGGGCAGGGGGCTAGTGAGCAGTACTTC
CDR3 protein: CASSGQGASEQYF
clone size: NA
J gene: TRBJ2-7
D gene: TRBD1
V gene: TRBV6-1

CDR3 DNA: TGTGCCAGCAGCTTTACAGAATCAGGGGCCCCCTACGAGCAGTACTTC
CDR3 protein: CASSFTESGAPYEQYF
clone size: NA
J gene: TRBJ2-7
D gene: NA
V gene: TRBV4-2

CDR3 DNA: TGCGCCAGCAGCTTGGAACTAGCAGATACGCAGTATTTT
CDR3 protein: CASSLELADTQYF
clone size: few
J gene: TRBJ2-3
D gene: NA
V gene: TRBV5-1

CDR3 DNA: TGTGCCAGCAGCGGGGAGAGTCCCGGAGAGACCCAGTACTTC
CDR3 protein: CASSGESPGETQYF
clone size: NA
J gene: TRBJ2-5
D gene: NA
V gene: TRBV5-5

CDR3 DNA: TGTGCCAGCGCAAGGGGACAGGCGACGAACACCGGGGAGCTGTTTTTT
CDR3 protein: CASARGQATNTGELFF
clone size: NA
J gene: TRBJ2-2
D gene: TRBD1
V gene: TRBV6-6

CDR3 DNA: TGTGCCAGCAGTCTCAGGGCGAACTATGGCTACACCTTC
CDR3 protein: CASSLRANYGYTF
clone size: NA
J gene: TRBJ1-2
D gene: NA
V gene: TRBV27

CDR3 DNA: TGTGCCAGCAGCCAAGATTGGGGGAGGGCACAGTTCTTC
CDR3 protein: CASSQDWGRAQFF
clone size: NA
J gene: TRBJ2-1
D gene: TRBD2
V gene: TRBV14

CDR3 DNA: TGTGCCAGCAGCTACACAGGGGGCTCGACTAATGAAAAACTGTTTTTT
CDR3 protein: CASSYTGGSTNEKLFF
clone size: NA
J gene: TRBJ1-4
D gene: TRBD1
V gene: TRBV7-6

CDR3 DNA: TGTGCCAGTAGTATATGGTCGACGGACGGGGGAGGCTACACCTTC
CDR3 protein: CASSIWSTDGGGYTF
clone size: once
J gene: TRBJ1-2
D gene: NA
V gene: TRBV19

CDR3 DNA: TGCAGCGTTGAAGAACAGGGTGCCTACGAGCAGTACTTC
CDR3 protein: CSVEEQGAYEQYF
clone size: NA
J gene: TRBJ2-7
D gene: NA
V gene: TRBV29-1

CDR3 DNA: TGTGCCAGCAGCTTGGAGGGGGCCGAGGTGCGGAATGAGCAGTTCTTC
CDR3 protein: CASSLEGAEVRNEQFF
clone size: NA
J gene: TRBJ2-1
D gene: TRBD1
V gene: TRBV5-4

CDR3 DNA: TGTGCCAGCAGCCCGCGCGCGACAACTAACTATGGCTACACCTTC
CDR3 protein: CASSPRATTNYGYTF
clone size: NA
J gene: TRBJ1-2
D gene: NA
V gene: TRBV13

CDR3 DNA: TGTGCCAGCAGCCAACAAGGGACTTGGGGGACCCAGTACTTC
CDR3 protein: CASSQQGTWGTQYF
clone size: NA
J gene: TRBJ2-5
D gene: NA
V gene: TRBV14

CDR3 DNA: TGTGCCAGCGGGGAGAATTCTGGGGCCAACGTCCTGACTTTC
CDR3 protein: CASGENSGANVLTF
clone size: NA
J gene: TRBJ2-6
D gene: NA
V gene: TRBV4-2

CDR3 DNA: TGTGCCAGCAGCTACTCGGGCGCAACTAATGAAAAACTGTTTTTT
CDR3 protein: CASSYSGATNEKLFF
clone size: NA
J gene: TRBJ1-4
D gene: NA
V gene: TRBV6-5

CDR3 DNA: TGCGCCAGCAGTGGGGGGGACGCATGGGACGAGACCCAGTACTTC
CDR3 protein: CASSGGDAWDETQYF
clone size: NA
J gene: TRBJ2-5
D gene: NA
V gene: TRBV10-2

CDR3 DNA: TGTGCCAGCAGTTATTGGACTAGCGGGAACTACAATGAGCAGTTCTTC
CDR3 protein: CASSYWTSGNYNEQFF
clone size: NA
J gene: TRBJ2-1
D gene: TRBD2
V gene: TRBV28

CDR3 DNA: TGTTCCAGCAGCTTCTCGGGGTATCAGCCCCAGCATTTT
CDR3 protein: CSSSFSGYQPQHF
clone size: NA
J gene: TRBJ1-5
D gene: NA
V gene: TRBV7-9

CDR3 DNA: TGTGCCAGCAGCCCGGGGGATAGCAATCAGCCCCAGCATTTT
CDR3 protein: CASSPGDSNQPQHF
clone size: NA
J gene: TRBJ1-5
D gene: NA
V gene: TRBV9

CDR3 DNA: TGTGCCAGCAGCTTGGTCGCGGGAGGGTACAATGAGCAGTTCTTC
CDR3 protein: CASSLVAGGYNEQFF
clone size: few
J gene: TRBJ2-1
D gene: TRBD2
V gene: TRBV5-4

CDR3 DNA: TGTGCCAGCAGCTCCTCGTGGGCCCTGGCTGAGCAGTTCTTC
CDR3 protein: CASSSSWALAEQFF
clone size: once
J gene: TRBJ2-1
D gene: NA
V gene: TRBV6-1

CDR3 DNA: TGCGCCAGCAGCTTGGCGACTAGCGGTGACAATGAGCAGTTCTTC
CDR3 protein: CASSLATSGDNEQFF
clone size: NA
J gene: TRBJ2-1
D gene: TRBD2
V gene: TRBV5-1

CDR3 DNA: TGTGCCAGCGCTATCGGAGGATCTTCTGGGGCCAACGTCCTGACTTTC
CDR3 protein: CASAIGGSSGANVLTF
clone size: NA
J gene: TRBJ2-6
D gene: NA
V gene: TRBV19

CDR3 DNA: TGTGCCAGCAGTTCCCCGACAGGGGGAGTCTATGGCTACACCTTC
CDR3 protein: CASSSPTGGVYGYTF
clone size: NA
J gene: TRBJ1-2
D gene: TRBD1
V gene: TRBV27

CDR3 DNA: TGTGCCAGCAGCTTGGGCAGCGGCTCCTACGAGCAGTACTTC
CDR3 protein: CASSLGSGSYEQYF
clone size: few
J gene: TRBJ2-7
D gene: NA
V gene: TRBV5-4

CDR3 DNA: TGTGCCAGCAGCTCCGGGACAGGGACGTCCTACGAGCAGTACTTC
CDR3 protein: CASSSGTGTSYEQYF
clone size: NA
J gene: TRBJ2-7
D gene: TRBD1
V gene: TRBV7-9

CDR3 DNA: TGTTCCAGCAGCTCCTCCGTTCTAGCGGGAGACTTC
CDR3 protein: CSSSSSVLAGDF
clone size: NA
J gene: TRBJ2-5
D gene: TRBD2
V gene: TRBV7-9

CDR3 DNA: TGTGCCAGCAGTTTGAGGGCGGGAGGTCCTAAGACCCAGTACTTC
CDR3 protein: CASSLRAGGPKTQYF
clone size: NA
J gene: TRBJ2-5
D gene: TRBD2
V gene: TRBV27

CDR3 DNA: TGTGCTAGTGGTTTGTTTCCCCTCACTGAAGCTTTCTTT
CDR3 protein: CASGLFPLTEAFF
clone size: NA
J gene: TRBJ1-1
D gene: NA
V gene: TRBV12-5

CDR3 DNA: TGTGCCAGCTCCGGGACTAGCGGAATCTACGAGCGGTACTTC
CDR3 protein: CASSGTSGIYERYF
clone size: NA
J gene: TRBJ2-7
D gene: TRBD2
V gene: TRBV19

CDR3 DNA: TGTGCCAGCAGTTTATCCCCCCCCGCCGCGGGAGCAGTCTACGAGCAGTACTTC
CDR3 protein: CASSLSPPAAGAVYEQYF
clone size: NA
J gene: TRBJ2-7
D gene: TRBD2
V gene: TRBV27

CDR3 DNA: TGTGCCAGCAGCTTAGATCTTGGACTCGAGCAGTACTTC
CDR3 protein: CASSLDLGLEQYF
clone size: few
J gene: TRBJ2-7
D gene: NA
V gene: TRBV11-2

CDR3 DNA: TGTGCCAGCAGCGGACAGGGGAGTCCCCAGCATTTT
CDR3 protein: CASSGQGSPQHF
clone size: NA
J gene: TRBJ1-5
D gene: TRBD1
V gene: TRBV6-5